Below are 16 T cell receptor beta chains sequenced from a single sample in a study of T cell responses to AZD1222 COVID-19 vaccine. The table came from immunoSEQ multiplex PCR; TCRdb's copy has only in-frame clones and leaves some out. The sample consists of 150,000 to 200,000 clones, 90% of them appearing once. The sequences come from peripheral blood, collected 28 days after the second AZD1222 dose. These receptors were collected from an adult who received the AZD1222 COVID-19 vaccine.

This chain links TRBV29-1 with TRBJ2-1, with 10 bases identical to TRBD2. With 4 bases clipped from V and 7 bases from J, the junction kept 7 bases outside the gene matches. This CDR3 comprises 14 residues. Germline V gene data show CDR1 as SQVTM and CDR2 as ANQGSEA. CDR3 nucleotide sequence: TGCAGCGTTGCCTCTAGCGGGAGTATGAATGAGCAGTTCTTC. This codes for CSVASSGSMNEQFF.

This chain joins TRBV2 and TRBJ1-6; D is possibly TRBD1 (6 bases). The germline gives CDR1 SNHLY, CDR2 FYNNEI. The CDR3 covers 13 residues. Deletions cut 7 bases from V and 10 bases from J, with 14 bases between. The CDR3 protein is CASNPGQGSPLHF. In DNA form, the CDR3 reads TGTGCCAGCAATCCGGGTCAGGGGTCACCCCTCCACTTT.

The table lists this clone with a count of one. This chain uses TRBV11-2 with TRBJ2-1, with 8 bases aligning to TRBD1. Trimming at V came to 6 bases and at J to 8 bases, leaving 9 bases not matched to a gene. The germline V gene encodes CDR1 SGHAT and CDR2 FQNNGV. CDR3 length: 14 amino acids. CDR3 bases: TGTGCCAGCAGGTCCAACAGGGGGTACTATGAGCAGTTCTTC. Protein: CASRSNRGYYEQFF.

The CDR3 loop is CASSFEDNSPLHF. The CDR3 DNA is TGTGCCAGCAGTTTCGAGGATAATTCACCCCTCCACTTT. J is TRBJ1-6 and V is TRBV6-5; D gene unclear. The CDR3 loop spans 13 amino acids. Looked up from germline, CDR1 is MNHEY and CDR2 is SVGAGI. V dropped 4 bases and J dropped 5 bases, with 6 bases sitting between them.

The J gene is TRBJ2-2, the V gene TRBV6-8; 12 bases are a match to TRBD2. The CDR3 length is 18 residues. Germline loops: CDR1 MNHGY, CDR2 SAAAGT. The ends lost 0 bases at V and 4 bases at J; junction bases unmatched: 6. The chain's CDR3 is CASSYSNLAGGGTGELFF. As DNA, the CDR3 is TGTGCCAGCAGTTACTCGAACCTAGCGGGAGGGGGCACCGGGGAGCTGTTTTTT.

The CDR3 loop reads CASSTSISESYEQYF. DNA for the CDR3: TGTGCCAGCAGTACTTCAATCAGTGAGTCCTACGAGCAGTACTTC. The chain recombines TRBV5-4 with TRBJ2-7; D is unresolved. Germline lookup yields CDR1 SGHNT and CDR2 YYREEE (reference sequence). The V and J ends lost 5 bases and 1 base respectively, with 16 bases between them. This CDR3 contains 15 residues.

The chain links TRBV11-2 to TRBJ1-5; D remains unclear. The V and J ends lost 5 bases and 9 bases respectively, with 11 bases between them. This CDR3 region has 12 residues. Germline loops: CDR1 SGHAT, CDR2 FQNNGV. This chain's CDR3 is CASSLDGGPQHF. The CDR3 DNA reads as TGTGCCAGCAGCCTGGACGGAGGGCCCCAGCATTTT.

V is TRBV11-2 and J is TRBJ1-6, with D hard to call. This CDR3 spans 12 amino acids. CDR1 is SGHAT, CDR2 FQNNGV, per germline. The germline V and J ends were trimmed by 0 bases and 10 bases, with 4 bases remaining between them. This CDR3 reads CASSLEASPLHF. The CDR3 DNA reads TGTGCCAGCAGCTTAGAGGCCTCACCCCTCCACTTT.

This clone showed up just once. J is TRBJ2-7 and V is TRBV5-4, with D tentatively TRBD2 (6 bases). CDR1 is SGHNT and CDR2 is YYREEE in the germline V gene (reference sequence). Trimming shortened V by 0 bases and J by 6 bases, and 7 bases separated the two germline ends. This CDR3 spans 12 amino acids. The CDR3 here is CASSLVGGEQYF. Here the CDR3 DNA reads TGTGCCAGCAGCTTGGTGGGGGGCGAGCAGTACTTC.

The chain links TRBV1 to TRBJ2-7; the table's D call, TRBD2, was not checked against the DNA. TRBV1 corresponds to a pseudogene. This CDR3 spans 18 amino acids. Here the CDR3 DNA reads TGCACCAGCAGCCGCCCCCGGAGCGGCCCTAGCGGGAGCCACGAGCAGTACTTC. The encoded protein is CTSSRPRSGPSGSHEQYF.

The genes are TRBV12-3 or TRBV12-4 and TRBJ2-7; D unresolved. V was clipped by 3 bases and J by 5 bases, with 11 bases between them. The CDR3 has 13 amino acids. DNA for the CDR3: TGTGCCAGCAGTTTGAGACCTTCAGACGAGCAGTACTTC. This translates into CASSLRPSDEQYF.

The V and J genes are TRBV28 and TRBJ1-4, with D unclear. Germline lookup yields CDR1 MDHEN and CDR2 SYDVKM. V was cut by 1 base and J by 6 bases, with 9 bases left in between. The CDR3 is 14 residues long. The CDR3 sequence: CASSLSGGDEKLFF. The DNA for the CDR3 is TGTGCCAGCAGTTTATCCGGCGGAGATGAAAAACTGTTTTTT.

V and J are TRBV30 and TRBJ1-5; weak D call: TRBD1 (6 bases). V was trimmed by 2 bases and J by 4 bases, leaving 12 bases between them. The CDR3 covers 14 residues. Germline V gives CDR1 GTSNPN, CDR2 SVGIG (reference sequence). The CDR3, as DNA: TGTGCCTGGAGTCCCATGACAGGAAATCAGCCCCAGCATTTT. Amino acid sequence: CAWSPMTGNQPQHF. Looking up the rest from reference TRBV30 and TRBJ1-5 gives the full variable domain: SQTIHQWPATLVQPVGSPLSLECTVEGTSNPNLYWYRQAAGRGLQLLFYSVGIGQISSEVPQNLSASRPQDRQFILSSKKLLLSDSGFYLCAWSPMTGNQPQHFGDGTRLSIL.

The CDR3 protein is CASSLGPSGSPLHF. The CDR3, as DNA: TGTGCCAGCAGCTTGGGACCAAGTGGGTCACCCCTCCACTTT. The J gene is TRBJ1-6, the V gene TRBV5-6; D is unclear. V dropped 0 bases and J dropped 10 bases, with 11 bases sitting between them. Germline CDR1 and CDR2: SGHDT and YYEEEE. The CDR3 is made up of 14 amino acids.

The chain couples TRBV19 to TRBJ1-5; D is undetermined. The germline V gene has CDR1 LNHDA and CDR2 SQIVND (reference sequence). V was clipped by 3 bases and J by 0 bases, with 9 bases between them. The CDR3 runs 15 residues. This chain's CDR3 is CASSINPYSNQPQHF. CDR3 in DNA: TGTGCCAGTAGTATTAACCCGTATAGCAATCAGCCCCAGCATTTT.

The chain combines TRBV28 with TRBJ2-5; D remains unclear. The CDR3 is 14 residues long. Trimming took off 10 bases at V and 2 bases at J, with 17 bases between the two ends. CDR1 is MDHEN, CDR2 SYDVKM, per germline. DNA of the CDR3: TGTGCCACCACTAAACACCCGGAACAAGAGACCCAGTACTTC. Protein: CATTKHPEQETQYF.